One T cell receptor beta chain is described in this entry. Its antigen is currently unknown. The PCR used 60 Vbeta and 13 Jbeta primers. Clones were read by immunoSEQ multiplex PCR, and TCRdb kept only the in-frame ones, dropping some. The sample shows around 71,000 clones, approximately 70% of them seen only once. The sample comes from a study of cytomegalovirus exposure and HLA in healthy donors. Study-level points and caveats: A later analysis associated some 16,000 TCR beta sequences with HLA alleles at a 0.05 false discovery rate.

The sequenced sample consisted of PBMCs. This clonotype originated in a male donor in good health and CMV-seropositive.

DNA of the CDR3: TGTGCCAGCAGCTTAGACCCGGGAGTTAACTATGGCTACACCTTC. Translation gives CASSLDPGVNYGYTF. The V call is TRBV7-2, the J call TRBJ1-2; no clear D gene. This CDR3 comprises 15 residues. Per the germline V gene, CDR1 is SGHTA and CDR2 is FQGNSA. The V end lost 1 base, the J end lost 1 base, and 10 bases lay between the germline ends. The full variable domain, in which reference TRBV7-2 and TRBJ1-2 provide the parts outside the CDR3, is GAGVSQSPSNKVTEKGKDVELRCDPISGHTALYWYRQSLGQGLEFLIYFQGNSAPDKSGLPSDRFSAERTGGSVSTLTIQRTQQEDSAVYLCASSLDPGVNYGYTFGSGTRLTVV.